These T cell receptor beta chains were read from a single sample in a study of vaccination and CD4 T cells after COVID-19. These receptors have no identified antigens. TCRdb re-analysed the PCR reads in MiXCR, keeping a single row per CDR3 protein. The sample includes some 10,000 distinct CDR3 sequences, around 66% of them seen just once. Specimen: CD4+ T cells from blood, cultured in vitro. Receptors originate from a human donor who had recovered from COVID-19. Each CDR3 is given with its conserved first and last residue. A D gene is named only where the DNA matches it firmly. Clone size is given for some rows only: seen once, a few or many times, or a class if the clone is expanded.

D,size,J,V,DNA,CDR3
TRBD2,few,TRBJ2-1,TRBV6-1,TGTGCCAGCAGTGTAGTAGCGGGCAACAATGAGCAGTTCTTC,CASSVVAGNNEQFF
NA,few,TRBJ2-7,TRBV6-2/TRBV6-3,TGTGCCAGCAGGGGCACAGGAACCTACGAGCAGTACTTC,CASRGTGTYEQYF
TRBD1,NA,TRBJ1-1,TRBV20-1,TGCAGTGCTATCTCAGGGGGGCACACTGAAGCTTTCTTT,CSAISGGHTEAFF
NA,large,TRBJ1-6,TRBV6-2/TRBV6-3,TGTGCCAGCAGTCCTACAGGGAATTCACCCCTCCACTTT,CASSPTGNSPLHF
TRBD1,NA,TRBJ1-1,TRBV10-3,TGTGCCATCAGTGTAGACAGGGGCACTGAAGCTTTCTTT,CAISVDRGTEAFF
TRBD1,NA,TRBJ1-2,TRBV5-4,TGTGCCAGCAGCACCAGGACAGGGGAGGACTATGGCTACACCTTC,CASSTRTGEDYGYTF
TRBD2,few,TRBJ2-1,TRBV10-1,TGCGCCAGCAGTTCTAGCGGAGTAACCTACAATGAGCAGTTCTTC,CASSSSGVTYNEQFF
NA,NA,TRBJ1-6,TRBV28,TGTGCCAGCAGTTACCGGGGTTCACCCCTCCACTTT,CASSYRGSPLHF
NA,few,TRBJ1-2,TRBV5-4,TGTGCCAGCAGCTCCGGGGGGTCTGGCTACACCTTC,CASSSGGSGYTF
NA,few,TRBJ1-3,TRBV15,TGTGCCACCAGCAGAGATAGCGCAGGGTCTGGAAACACCATATATTTT,CATSRDSAGSGNTIYF
TRBD1,few,TRBJ1-5,TRBV19,TGTGCCAGTTCCGGGACAGGGGGCAATCAGCCCCAGCATTTT,CASSGTGGNQPQHF
TRBD1,once,TRBJ1-2,TRBV6-1,TGTGCCAGCAGCTCTCATATCGGGACAGGGAACGGAAACTATGGCTACACCTTC,CASSSHIGTGNGNYGYTF
NA,few,TRBJ1-6,TRBV27,TGTGCCAGCAGTTTATTTAGGGTGGGAAATTCACCCCTCCACTTT,CASSLFRVGNSPLHF